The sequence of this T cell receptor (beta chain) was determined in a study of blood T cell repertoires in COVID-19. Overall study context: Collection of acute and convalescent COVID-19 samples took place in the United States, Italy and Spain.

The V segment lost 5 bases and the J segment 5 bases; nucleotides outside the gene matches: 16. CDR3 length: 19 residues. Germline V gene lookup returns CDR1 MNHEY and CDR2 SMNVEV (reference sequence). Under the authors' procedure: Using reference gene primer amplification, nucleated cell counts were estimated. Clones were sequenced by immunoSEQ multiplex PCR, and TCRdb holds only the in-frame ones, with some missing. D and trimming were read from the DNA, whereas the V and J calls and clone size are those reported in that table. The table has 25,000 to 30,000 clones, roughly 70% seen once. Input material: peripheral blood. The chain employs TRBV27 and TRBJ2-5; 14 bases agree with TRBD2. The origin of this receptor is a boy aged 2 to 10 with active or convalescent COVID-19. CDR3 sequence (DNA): TGTGCCAGCAGTACCCGACTGACGGGACTAGCGGGAGCGGGGGAGACCCAGTACTTC. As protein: CASSTRLTGLAGAGETQYF.